These T cell receptor beta chains were read from a single sample in a study of response to subunit inactivated influenza vaccine. Via MiXCR, TCRdb re-called the RT-PCR reads, giving one row per CDR3 protein. Of 650,000 to 800,000 distinct CDR3 sequences listed, about 15% were seen once; the top ten hold 6.5% to 8.5%. The sequencing used PBMCs from blood, collected 14 to 15 days before vaccination. The receptors stem from a man aged 50-60 years who received an inactivated influenza vaccine. Each CDR3 is given with its conserved first and last residue. D genes are given only for firm matches. Size is stated for part of the rows, as once, few or many counts, or as a class when the clone is expanded.

DNA: TGTGCCAGCAGCCAAGGCAGGGAGGGTTACGAGCAGTACTTC
CDR3: CASSQGREGYEQYF
V: TRBV4-2
J: TRBJ2-7
D: TRBD2
size: .

DNA: TGCAGTGCTAGAGATCTACGGAAACAGGGGGCCGATACGCAGTATTTT
CDR3: CSARDLRKQGADTQYF
V: TRBV20-1
J: TRBJ2-3
D: TRBD1
size: .

DNA: TGTGCCAGCAGCTTAATGGGGGCTGGACGGGAGACCCAGTACTTC
CDR3: CASSLMGAGRETQYF
V: TRBV7-2
J: TRBJ2-5
D: .
size: few

DNA: TGTGCCAGCAGTTCTACTAGCAGCGAGCAGTACTTC
CDR3: CASSSTSSEQYF
V: TRBV28
J: TRBJ2-7
D: .
size: few

DNA: TGTGCCAGCAGGGCCAGGACCCTGAACACTGAAGCTTTCTTT
CDR3: CASRARTLNTEAFF
V: TRBV6-1
J: TRBJ1-1
D: .
size: few

DNA: TGTGCCAGCAGTCCGACGCGGAGTTGGGCGGGAGTCTCCTACGAGCAGTACTTC
CDR3: CASSPTRSWAGVSYEQYF
V: TRBV28
J: TRBJ2-7
D: TRBD2
size: many

DNA: TGCGCCAGCAGCCCGAACGGATTAAGCACAGATACGCAGTATTTT
CDR3: CASSPNGLSTDTQYF
V: TRBV5-1
J: TRBJ2-3
D: .
size: .

DNA: TGCGCCAGCAGCTTGGGTGGCAAAAACATTCAGTACTTC
CDR3: CASSLGGKNIQYF
V: TRBV5-1
J: TRBJ2-4
D: .
size: many

DNA: TGCAGTGCGGACGAGACAGGGGGAGGTGAGACCCAGTACTTC
CDR3: CSADETGGGETQYF
V: TRBV20-1
J: TRBJ2-5
D: TRBD1
size: .

DNA: TGTGCCAGCAGTACAGGGGTCCCCTACGAGCAGTACTTC
CDR3: CASSTGVPYEQYF
V: TRBV7-9
J: TRBJ2-7
D: TRBD1
size: few

DNA: TGCAGCGTTGAAGCTTGGGGGAAGGGTGCTGGGGCCAACGTCCTGACTTTC
CDR3: CSVEAWGKGAGANVLTF
V: TRBV29-1
J: TRBJ2-6
D: .
size: few

DNA: TGCGCCAGCAGCCAAAGGAAGGGGATCACAGATACGCAGTATTTT
CDR3: CASSQRKGITDTQYF
V: TRBV4-3
J: TRBJ2-3
D: .
size: .

DNA: TGTGCCAGCAATACCTTTTCCCTCTCTAGCGGGGGGACCTACGAGCAGTACTTC
CDR3: CASNTFSLSSGGTYEQYF
V: TRBV6-1
J: TRBJ2-7
D: TRBD2
size: few

DNA: TGTGCCAGCAGCTTTCCTGGGACAGGGACCGGGGAGCTGTTTTTT
CDR3: CASSFPGTGTGELFF
V: TRBV7-9
J: TRBJ2-2
D: TRBD1
size: few

DNA: TGTGCCAGCACCCCCCGGGGCAGAAAAAACATTCAGTACTTC
CDR3: CASTPRGRKNIQYF
V: TRBV27
J: TRBJ2-4
D: .
size: few

DNA: TGTGCCAGCAGCCTCGGGAGGACCAACTCTGGGGCCAACGTCCTGACTTTC
CDR3: CASSLGRTNSGANVLTF
V: TRBV7-2
J: TRBJ2-6
D: TRBD2
size: .

DNA: TGTGCCACCAGCCTCGGAGACACCGGGGAGCTGTTTTTT
CDR3: CATSLGDTGELFF
V: TRBV15
J: TRBJ2-2
D: .
size: .

DNA: TGCGCCAGCCAGAGCGGGCTAGGCTCCTACGAGCAGTACTTC
CDR3: CASQSGLGSYEQYF
V: TRBV4-3
J: TRBJ2-7
D: .
size: few

DNA: TGCAGCGGGACGCAGGAATCGAACACTGAAGCTTTCTTT
CDR3: CSGTQESNTEAFF
V: TRBV20-1
J: TRBJ1-1
D: .
size: .

DNA: TGTGCCAGCAGTTACTCGAGAGGGAGCCAGTACTTC
CDR3: CASSYSRGSQYF
V: TRBV6-2/TRBV6-3
J: TRBJ2-5
D: .
size: few